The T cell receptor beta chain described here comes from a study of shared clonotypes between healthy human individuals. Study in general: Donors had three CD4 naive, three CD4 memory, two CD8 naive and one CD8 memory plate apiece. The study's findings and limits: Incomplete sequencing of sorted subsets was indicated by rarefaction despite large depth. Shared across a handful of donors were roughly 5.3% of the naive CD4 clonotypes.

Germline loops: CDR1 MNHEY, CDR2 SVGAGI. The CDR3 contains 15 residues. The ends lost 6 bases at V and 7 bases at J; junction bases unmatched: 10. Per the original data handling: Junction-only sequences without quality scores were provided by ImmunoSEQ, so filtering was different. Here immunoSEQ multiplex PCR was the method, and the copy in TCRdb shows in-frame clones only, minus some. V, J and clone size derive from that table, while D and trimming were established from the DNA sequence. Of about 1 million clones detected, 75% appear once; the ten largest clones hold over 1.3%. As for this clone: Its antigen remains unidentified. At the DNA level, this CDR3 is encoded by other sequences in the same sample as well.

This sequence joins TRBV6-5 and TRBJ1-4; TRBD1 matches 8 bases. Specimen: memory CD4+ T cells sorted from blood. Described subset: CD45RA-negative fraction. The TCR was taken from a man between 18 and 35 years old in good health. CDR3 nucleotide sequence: TGTGCCAGCAGCCCCACAGGGGGTAAGGGTGAAAAACTGTTTTTT. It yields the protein CASSPTGGKGEKLFF.